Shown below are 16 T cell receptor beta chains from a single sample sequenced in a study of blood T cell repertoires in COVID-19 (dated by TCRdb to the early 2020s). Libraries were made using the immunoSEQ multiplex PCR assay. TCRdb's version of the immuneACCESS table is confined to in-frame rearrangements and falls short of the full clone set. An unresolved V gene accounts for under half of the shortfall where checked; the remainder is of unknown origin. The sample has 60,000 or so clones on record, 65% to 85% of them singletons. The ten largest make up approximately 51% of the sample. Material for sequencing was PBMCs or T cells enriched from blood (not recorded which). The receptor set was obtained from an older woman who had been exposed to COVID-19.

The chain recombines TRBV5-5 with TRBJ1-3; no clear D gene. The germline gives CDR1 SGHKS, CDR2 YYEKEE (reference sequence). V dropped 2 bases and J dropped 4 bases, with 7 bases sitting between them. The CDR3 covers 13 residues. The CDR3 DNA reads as TGTGCCAGCAGCTTTGGAGACGGAAACACCATATATTTT. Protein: CASSFGDGNTIYF.

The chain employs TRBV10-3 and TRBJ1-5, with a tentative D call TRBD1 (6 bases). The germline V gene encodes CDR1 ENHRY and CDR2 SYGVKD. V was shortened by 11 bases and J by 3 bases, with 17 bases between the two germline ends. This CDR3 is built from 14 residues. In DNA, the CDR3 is TGTGCCTGCGGACAGACTAAAGCCAATCAGCCCCAGCATTTT. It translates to CACGQTKANQPQHF.

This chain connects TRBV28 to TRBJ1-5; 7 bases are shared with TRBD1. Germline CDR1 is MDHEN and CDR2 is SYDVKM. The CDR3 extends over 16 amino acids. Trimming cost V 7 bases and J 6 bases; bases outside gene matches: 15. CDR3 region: CASTQTGVPEGQPQHF. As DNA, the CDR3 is TGTGCCAGCACCCAAACAGGGGTCCCGGAGGGTCAGCCCCAGCATTTT. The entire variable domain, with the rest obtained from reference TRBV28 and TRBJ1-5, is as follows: DVKVTQSSRYLVKRTGEKVFLECVQDMDHENMFWYRQDPGLGLRLIYFSYDVKMKEKGDIPEGYSVSREKKERFSLILESASTNQTSMYLCASTQTGVPEGQPQHFGDGTRLSIL.

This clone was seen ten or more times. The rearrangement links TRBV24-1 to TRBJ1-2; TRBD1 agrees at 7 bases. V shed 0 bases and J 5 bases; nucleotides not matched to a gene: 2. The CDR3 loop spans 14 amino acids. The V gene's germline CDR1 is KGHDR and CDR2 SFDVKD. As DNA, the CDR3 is TGTGCCACCAGTGATTTGCGGACAGGTTATGGCTACACCTTC. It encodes CATSDLRTGYGYTF.

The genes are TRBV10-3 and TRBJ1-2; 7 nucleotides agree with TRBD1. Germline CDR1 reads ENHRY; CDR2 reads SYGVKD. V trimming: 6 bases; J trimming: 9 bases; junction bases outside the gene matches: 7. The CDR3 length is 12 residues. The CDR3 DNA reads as TGTGCCATCAGAGGGACAGCCTTGAGCTACACCTTC. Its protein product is CAIRGTALSYTF.

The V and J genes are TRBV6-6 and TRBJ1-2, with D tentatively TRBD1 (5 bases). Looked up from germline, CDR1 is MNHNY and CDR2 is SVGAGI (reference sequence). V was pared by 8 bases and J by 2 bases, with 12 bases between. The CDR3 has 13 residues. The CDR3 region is CASDIQGNYGYTF. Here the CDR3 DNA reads TGTGCCAGCGATATCCAGGGAAACTATGGCTACACCTTC.

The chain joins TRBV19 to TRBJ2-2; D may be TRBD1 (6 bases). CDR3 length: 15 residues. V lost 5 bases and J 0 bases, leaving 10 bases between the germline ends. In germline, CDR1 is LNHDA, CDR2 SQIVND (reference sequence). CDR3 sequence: CASSFGTPNTGELFF. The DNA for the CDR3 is TGTGCCAGTAGTTTCGGGACACCGAACACCGGGGAGCTGTTTTTT.

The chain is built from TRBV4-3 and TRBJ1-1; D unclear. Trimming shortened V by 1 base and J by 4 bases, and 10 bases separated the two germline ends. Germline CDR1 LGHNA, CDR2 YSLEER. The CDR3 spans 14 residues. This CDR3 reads CASSQGSKATEAFF. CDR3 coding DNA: TGCGCCAGCAGCCAAGGATCAAAAGCCACTGAAGCTTTCTTT.

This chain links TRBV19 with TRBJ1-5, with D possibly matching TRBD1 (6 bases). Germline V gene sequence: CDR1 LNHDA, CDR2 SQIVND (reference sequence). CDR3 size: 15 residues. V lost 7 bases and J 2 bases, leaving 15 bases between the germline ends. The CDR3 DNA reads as TGTGCCAGTATTCGCGTCTCAGGGGGCAATCAGCCCCAGCATTTT. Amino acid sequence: CASIRVSGGNQPQHF.

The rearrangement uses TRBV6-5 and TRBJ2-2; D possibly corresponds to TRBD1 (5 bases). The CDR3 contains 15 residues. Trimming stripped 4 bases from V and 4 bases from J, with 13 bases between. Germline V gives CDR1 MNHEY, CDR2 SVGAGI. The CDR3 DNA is TGTGCCAGCAGTTTTACTCGGACATTCACCGGGGAGCTGTTTTTT. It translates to CASSFTRTFTGELFF.

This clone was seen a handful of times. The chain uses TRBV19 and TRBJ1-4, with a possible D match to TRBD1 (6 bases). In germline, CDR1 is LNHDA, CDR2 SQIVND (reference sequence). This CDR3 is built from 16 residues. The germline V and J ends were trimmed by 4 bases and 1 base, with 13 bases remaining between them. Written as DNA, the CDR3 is TGTGCCAGTAGTACAGACCACAGGGTAACTAATGAAAAACTGTTTTTT. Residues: CASSTDHRVTNEKLFF. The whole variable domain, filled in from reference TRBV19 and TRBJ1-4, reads DGGITQSPKYLFRKEGQNVTLSCEQNLNHDAMYWYRQDPGQGLRLIYYSQIVNDFQKGDIAEGYSVSREKKESFPLTVTSAQKNPTAFYLCASSTDHRVTNEKLFFGSGTQLSVL.

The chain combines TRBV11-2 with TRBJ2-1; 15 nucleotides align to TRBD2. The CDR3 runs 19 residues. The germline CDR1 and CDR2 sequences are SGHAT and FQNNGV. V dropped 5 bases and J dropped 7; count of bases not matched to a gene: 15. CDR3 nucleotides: TGTGCCAGCAGCCCCACCGGGACTAGCGGGGGGTTATACTTAAATGAGCAGTTCTTC. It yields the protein CASSPTGTSGGLYLNEQFF.

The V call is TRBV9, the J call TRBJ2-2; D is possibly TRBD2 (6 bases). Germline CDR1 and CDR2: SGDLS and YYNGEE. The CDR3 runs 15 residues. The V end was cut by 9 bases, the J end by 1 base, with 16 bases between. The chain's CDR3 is CATTPGVRNTGELFF. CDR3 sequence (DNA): TGTGCCACCACCCCGGGAGTAAGGAACACCGGGGAGCTGTTTTTT.

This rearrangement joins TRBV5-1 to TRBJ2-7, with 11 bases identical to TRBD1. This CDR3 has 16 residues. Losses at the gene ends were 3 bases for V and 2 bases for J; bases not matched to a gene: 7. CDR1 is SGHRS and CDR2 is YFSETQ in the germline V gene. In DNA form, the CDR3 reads TGCGCCAGCAGCTCTGGGACAGGGGGAGAACCCTACGAGCAGTACTTC. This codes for CASSSGTGGEPYEQYF. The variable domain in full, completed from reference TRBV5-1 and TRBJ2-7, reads KAGVTQTPRYLIKTRGQQVTLSCSPISGHRSVSWYQQTPGQGLQFLFEYFSETQRNKGNFPGRFSGRQFSNSRSEMNVSTLELGDSALYLCASSSGTGGEPYEQYFGPGTRLTVT.

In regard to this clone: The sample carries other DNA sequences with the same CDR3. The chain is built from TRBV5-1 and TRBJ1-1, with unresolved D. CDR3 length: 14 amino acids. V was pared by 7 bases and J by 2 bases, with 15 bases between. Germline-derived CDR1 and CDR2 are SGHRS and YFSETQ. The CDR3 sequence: CASSLDGGNTEAFF. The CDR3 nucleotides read TGCGCCAGCTCCCTAGACGGCGGAAACACTGAAGCTTTCTTT.

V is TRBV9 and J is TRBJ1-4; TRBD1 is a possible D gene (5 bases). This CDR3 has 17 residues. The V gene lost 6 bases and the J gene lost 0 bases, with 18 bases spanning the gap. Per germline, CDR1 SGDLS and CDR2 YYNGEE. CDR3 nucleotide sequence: TGTGCCAGCATCAGGGACTCCCGAAAGGCAACTAATGAAAAACTGTTTTTT. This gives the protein CASIRDSRKATNEKLFF. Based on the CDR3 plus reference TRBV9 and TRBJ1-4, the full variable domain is DSGVTQTPKHLITATGQRVTLRCSPRSGDLSVYWYQQSLDQGLQFLIQYYNGEERAKGNILERFSAQQFPDLHSELNLSSLELGDSALYFCASIRDSRKATNEKLFFGSGTQLSVL.